The sequence of this T cell receptor (beta chain) was determined in a study of T cells in Graves' hyperthyroidism and ophthalmopathy (dated 2019 in TCRdb). Concerning the study at large: Peripheral blood samples were taken at initial diagnosis, before any treatment was given. Once sampling was done, hyperthyroidism patients were given methimazole at a starting dose of 30 mg daily, whereas ophthalmopathy patients were given high-dose intravenous methylprednisolone. To identify distinguishing TCR V-J signatures, a discovery cohort of around 100 patients was used, comprising 40 to 45 with Graves' ophthalmopathy and around 57 with stable Graves' hyperthyroidism. Thyroid tissue and blood T-cell repertoires from about 6 Graves' hyperthyroidism patients were also compared in the study. Whether ophthalmopathy could be predicted prospectively was tested in an independent validation cohort made up of some 20 hyperthyroidism patients plus 17 patients who later progressed to ophthalmopathy. The paper reports TCR Vbeta CDR3 sequencing of over 130 peripheral blood samples: some 44 ophthalmopathy, 70 to 85 hyperthyroidism and 17 progressor patients. The roughly 100 discovery patients were randomly divided into training and test sets at a 7:3 ratio. The investigation overall reported the following: A model built on a 13 V-J signature distinguished ophthalmopathy from stable hyperthyroidism, reaching about 88% sensitivity and around 81% specificity in cross-validation and 80%/75% in testing. During validation, the model predicted progression to ophthalmopathy a median of approximately 6 months ahead of onset, with roughly 65% sensitivity and roughly 75% specificity. Most expanded thyroid clonotypes (frequency above 0.001) were also detected in blood, a finding suggesting that blood repertoires may reflect thyroid immune responses. Sample size was not statistically predetermined, and blinding of investigators to group allocation was not performed.

This clonotype was detected only a few times. Its antigen specificity is not known. This may be a read error: a much more frequent sequence differs by one nucleotide. At the junction V is shortened by 7 bases and J by 0 bases, with 18 bases in between. The CDR3 starts with the cysteine, ends with the phenylalanine, and has 15 residues. Solely the CDR3 DNA is kept, with 45 bases framed from the first base. CDR1 and CDR2, per the germline V gene (reference sequence), are DFQATT and SNEGSKA. Stable Graves' hyperthyroidism was defined as no progression to ophthalmopathy during 18 months of follow-up. The hyperthyroidism patients were between 18 and 65 years old and newly diagnosed, with a disease duration of less than 2 months. Patients with uncontrolled infections, other autoimmune diseases, pregnancy or lactation were excluded. Diagnoses were based on clinical symptoms, serum thyroxine and TRAb, thyroid ultrasound and orbital computed tomography. Ficoll-Paque density gradient centrifugation was used to isolate PBMCs from 10 ml of fresh peripheral blood. Total RNA was extracted using Trizol reagent, and RNA quality was assessed on an Agilent 2100 Bioanalyzer.

Amplification of TCR beta CDR3 regions was carried out from RNA transcripts. The first round of RT-PCR for the TCR CDR3 was performed with the HTBI primer set and the Qiagen OneStep RT-PCR kit. A second multiplex PCR round built the libraries, followed by size selection and purification. Paired-end sequencing of the libraries was performed with 100 bp reads on an Illumina HiSeq2000. Per the authors' processing: SOAPnuke was used to process the raw data, removing reads that contained adapters or uncalled bases, had a mean Phred below 15, or lacked an exact match to the constant primer or identifier. High-quality paired reads were merged using COPE v1.2.5, and each unique nucleotide sequence was defined as a clonotype. MiTCR v1.1 was used to align the clonotypes against IMGT TRBV, TRBD and TRBJ reference segments. The analysis included only V-J combinations with a frequency above 0.0001, which together covered around 99% of the repertoires. The TCS score was defined as the ratio of F50 (clonal expansion) to E x V (chaos), calculated using BLOSUM62-based TCRdist between CDR3 peptides within each V-J. Welch's t-statistics and random forest reduced several hundred V-J features to 10 to 15, which were used in a naive Bayes classifier (R e1071). TCRdb reprocessing: public reads trimmed at Q25 with fastp, clones called with MiXCR, in-frame beta chains kept. Identical CDR3 proteins give one entry, which carries the most common genes and DNA. The authors' filters were not applied to this entry. For this sample the table gives approximately 510,000 distinct CDR3 sequences, of which around 21% were detected only once. The ten largest account for 26% of the sample.

This clonotype was sampled from a man between 18 and 35 years old with Graves' hyperthyroidism. The sequenced sample consisted of blood. This chain joins TRBV20-1 to TRBJ1-1; the D gene is not confidently resolved. The nucleotide sequence reads TGCAGTGTAAAGGACTCATATTTCATGAACACTGAAGCTTTCTTT. This codes for CSVKDSYFMNTEAFF.